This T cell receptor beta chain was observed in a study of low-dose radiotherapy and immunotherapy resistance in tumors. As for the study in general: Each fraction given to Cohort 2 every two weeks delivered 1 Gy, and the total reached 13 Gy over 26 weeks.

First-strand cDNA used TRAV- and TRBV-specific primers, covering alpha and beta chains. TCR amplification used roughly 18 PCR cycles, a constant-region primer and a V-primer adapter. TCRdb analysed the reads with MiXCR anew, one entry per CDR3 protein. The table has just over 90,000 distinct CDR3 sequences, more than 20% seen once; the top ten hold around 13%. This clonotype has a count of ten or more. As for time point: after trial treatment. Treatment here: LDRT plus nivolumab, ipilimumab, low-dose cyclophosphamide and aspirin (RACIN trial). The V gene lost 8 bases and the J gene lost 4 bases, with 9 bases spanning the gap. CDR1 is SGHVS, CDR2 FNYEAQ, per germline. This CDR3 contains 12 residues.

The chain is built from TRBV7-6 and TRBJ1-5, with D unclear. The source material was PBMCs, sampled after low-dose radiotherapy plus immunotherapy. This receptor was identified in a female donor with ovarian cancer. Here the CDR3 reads CASGDGNQPQHF. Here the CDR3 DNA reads TGTGCCAGCGGAGACGGAAATCAGCCCCAGCATTTT.